These 4 T cell receptor beta chains were all obtained from the same sample, sequenced in a study of Graves' ophthalmopathy and Graves' hyperthyroidism. For repertoire sequencing, the TCR beta CDR3 regions were amplified from RNA transcripts. Amplification began with first-round RT-PCR using HTBI primers, then second-round multiplex PCR was performed. TCRdb fed the multiplex PCR reads into MiXCR, producing one record per CDR3 protein. The data hold 500,000 to 700,000 distinct CDR3 sequences, with about 40% observed a single time. The material sequenced was peripheral blood or thyroid tissue (not recorded which). Receptor source: an adult man with Graves' hyperthyroidism.

This clonotype was observed many times. V is TRBV5-1 and J is TRBJ2-7; 7 bases are shared with TRBD2. Germline CDR1 and CDR2: SGHRS and YFSETQ. This CDR3 region has 12 residues. The junction had 4 bases not matched to a gene; V was cut back by 3 bases and J by 7 bases. CDR3 region: CASSWGGGEQYF. The CDR3 DNA follows: TGCGCCAGCAGCTGGGGGGGTGGGGAGCAGTACTTC.

In its sample, this clonotype was seen many times. The rearrangement joins TRBV29-1 to TRBJ1-2; no reliable D call. Germline-derived CDR1 and CDR2 are SQVTM and ANQGSEA. The V end was cut by 6 bases, the J end by 6 bases, with 14 bases between. CDR3 length: 12 amino acids. This CDR3 is CSVTGGFDGYTF. DNA for the CDR3: TGCAGCGTCACGGGAGGGTTCGATGGCTACACCTTC.

This chain uses TRBV18 with TRBJ2-7, with a tentative D call TRBD1 (6 bases). The CDR3 loop spans 14 amino acids. V lost 3 bases and J 3 bases, leaving 12 bases between the germline ends. CDR1 and CDR2 (germline): KGHSH, LQKENI. The CDR3 sequence is CASSPTETGYEQYF. The CDR3 coding sequence is TGTGCCAGCTCACCCACGGAGACAGGCTACGAGCAGTACTTC.

To note about this clonotype: This sequence may be a read error, since a much larger clone differs from it by one base. Without the conserved terminal phenylalanine or tryptophan, this CDR3 likely stems from a read error. The rearrangement joins TRBV20-1 to TRBJ2-7; the D gene is possibly TRBD2 (6 bases). Germline assignment: CDR1 DFQATT and CDR2 SNEGSKA (reference sequence). The CDR3 spans 15 residues. Trimming removed 6 bases at V and 0 bases at J, with 18 bases between. The CDR3 sequence: CSAQVATEGSYEQYL. CDR3 coding DNA: TGCAGTGCCCAGGTGGCGACGGAGGGCTCCTACGAGCAGTACCTC.